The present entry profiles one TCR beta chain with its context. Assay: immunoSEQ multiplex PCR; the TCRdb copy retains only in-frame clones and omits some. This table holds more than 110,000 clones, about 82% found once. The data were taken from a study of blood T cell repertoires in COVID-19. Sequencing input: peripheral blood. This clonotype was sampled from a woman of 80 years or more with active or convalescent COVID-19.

CDR3 coding DNA: TGTGCCAGCAGCGTCAGGGGGGTAGGCTACACCTTC. Protein: CASSVRGVGYTF. This sequence joins TRBV7-2 and TRBJ1-2; TRBD1 matches at 7 bases. Trimming cost V 5 bases and J 8 bases; bases outside gene matches: 5. This CDR3 comprises 12 residues. Germline CDR1 reads SGHTA; CDR2 reads FQGNSA.